The clone carrying this T cell receptor beta chain was found once. This CDR3 has 15 amino acids. Germline V lookup: CDR1 MNHEY, CDR2 SVGAGI. V was clipped by 6 bases and J by 2 bases, with 16 bases between them. TCRdb reanalysed the 5' RACE reads using MiXCR and keeps one entry per CDR3 protein. The table shows a few thousand distinct CDR3 sequences, with under 75% occurring only once. The TCR comes from a female donor with breast cancer. The sequenced sample consisted of memory CD4+ T cells sorted from a lymph node. Subset of the sample: memory CD4+ T cells, CD4+CD45RO+CD25-. This sequence joins TRBV6-5 and TRBJ1-2; D is ambiguous. The CDR3 DNA is TGTGCCAGCAGCCGGAACCCGACCGAGAACTATGGCTACACCTTC. It encodes CASSRNPTENYGYTF.